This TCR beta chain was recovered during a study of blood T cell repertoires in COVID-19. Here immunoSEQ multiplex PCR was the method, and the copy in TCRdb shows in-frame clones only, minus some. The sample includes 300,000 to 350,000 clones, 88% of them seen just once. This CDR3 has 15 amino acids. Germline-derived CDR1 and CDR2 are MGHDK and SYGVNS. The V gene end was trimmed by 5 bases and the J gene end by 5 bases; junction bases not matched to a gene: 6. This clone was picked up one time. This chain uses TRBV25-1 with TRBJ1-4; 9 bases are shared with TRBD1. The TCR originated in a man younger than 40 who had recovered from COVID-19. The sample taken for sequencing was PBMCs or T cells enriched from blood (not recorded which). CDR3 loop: CASSTLDRGNEKLFF. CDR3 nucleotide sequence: TGTGCCAGCAGTACACTGGACAGGGGCAATGAAAAACTGTTTTTT. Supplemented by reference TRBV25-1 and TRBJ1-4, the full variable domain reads EADIYQTPRYLVIGTGKKITLECSQTMGHDKMYWYQQDPGMELHLIHYSYGVNSTEKGDLSSESTVSRIRTEHFPLTLESARPSHTSQYLCASSTLDRGNEKLFFGSGTQLSVL.